The source of this T cell receptor (beta chain) is a study of blood T cell repertoires in COVID-19. TCRdb keeps only in-frame clones here, not all; method: immunoSEQ multiplex PCR. This table holds about 260,000 clones, 85% to 90% found once. From germline, CDR1 is GTSNPN and CDR2 SVGIG (reference sequence). Trimming removed 0 bases from V and 7 bases from J, with 12 bases in between. CDR3 length equals 13 residues. The TCR comes from a man in his fifties or sixties who had been exposed to COVID-19. This rearrangement joins TRBV30 to TRBJ1-1; D might be TRBD1 (6 bases). Sequenced sample: PBMCs or T cells enriched from blood (not recorded which). The CDR3 nucleotides are TGTGCCTGGAGTGTACAGACAGGTAATGAAGCTTTCTTT. Residues: CAWSVQTGNEAFF.